Listed below are T cell receptor beta chains from one sample, sequenced in a study of T cells after yellow fever vaccination. TCRdb redid the calling of the 5' RACE reads with MiXCR, one entry per CDR3 protein. This table has 300,000 or so distinct CDR3 sequences, almost 4% appearing once. The material was PBMCs, obtained 5 days after the yellow fever booster vaccination. These receptors were taken from a man between 18 and 29 years old who received the YFV17D yellow fever vaccine. Each CDR3 is given with its conserved first and last residue. The D gene is left open where the match is weak. Some rows have no size entry. The others give once, few or many, or a class for an expanded clone.

J,D,V,size,CDR3,DNA
TRBJ2-5,NA,TRBV28,NA,CASSSRTRVQETQYF,TGTGCCAGCAGTTCAAGGACCCGCGTTCAAGAGACCCAGTACTTC
TRBJ2-7,NA,TRBV6-5,many,CASSYSRGLYEQYF,TGTGCCAGCAGTTACTCTAGGGGCCTCTACGAGCAGTACTTC
TRBJ2-3,NA,TRBV29-1,NA,CSVDRGSSTDTQYF,TGCAGCGTTGATCGGGGGTCTAGCACAGATACGCAGTATTTT
TRBJ2-3,TRBD2,TRBV12-3/TRBV12-4,few,CASSLEVLAGATDTQYF,TGTGCCAGCAGTTTAGAGGTACTAGCGGGGGCCACAGATACGCAGTATTTT
TRBJ2-3,TRBD1,TRBV29-1,few,CSVERTGRTDTQYF,TGCAGCGTTGAGAGGACAGGGAGGACAGATACGCAGTATTTT
TRBJ2-2,NA,TRBV7-2,NA,CASSPLGTFANTGELFF,TGTGCCAGCAGCCCCCTAGGGACTTTCGCGAACACCGGGGAGCTGTTTTTT
TRBJ2-4,NA,TRBV7-6,NA,CASSNILEDIQYF,TGTGCCAGCAGCAACATCCTAGAGGACATTCAGTACTTC
TRBJ2-1,NA,TRBV6-2/TRBV6-3,few,CASSVSLGGQYNEQFF,TGTGCCAGCAGTGTTAGTTTGGGGGGGCAGTACAATGAGCAGTTCTTC
TRBJ1-4,NA,TRBV4-2,few,CASSQEGGRTQLFF,TGTGCCAGCAGCCAAGAGGGAGGACGGACCCAGCTGTTTTTT
TRBJ2-1,NA,TRBV7-8,few,CASSLEASSSYNEQFF,TGTGCCAGCAGCTTAGAGGCATCTAGCTCCTACAATGAGCAGTTCTTC
TRBJ2-1,NA,TRBV2,few,CASRDFSGNEQFF,TGTGCCAGCCGGGACTTCTCGGGTAATGAGCAGTTCTTC
TRBJ2-1,NA,TRBV5-1,many,CASSLGAAEQFF,TGCGCCAGCAGCTTGGGGGCCGCGGAGCAGTTCTTC
TRBJ1-2,NA,TRBV4-3,many,CASSQDFRGRYGYTF,TGCGCCAGCAGCCAAGATTTCCGGGGGAGGTATGGCTACACCTTC
TRBJ2-3,TRBD2,TRBV12-3/TRBV12-4,few,CASGLIAGGTDTQYF,TGTGCCAGTGGACTCATAGCGGGGGGGACAGATACGCAGTATTTT
TRBJ2-1,NA,TRBV5-1,few,CASSLAGDHNEQFF,TGCGCCAGCAGCTTGGCGGGGGACCACAATGAGCAGTTCTTC
TRBJ1-1,NA,TRBV11-1,NA,CASSLNSAARLTEAFF,TGTGCCAGCAGCTTAAATTCGGCAGCGAGGTTGACTGAAGCTTTCTTT
TRBJ2-1,NA,TRBV12-3/TRBV12-4,NA,CASTSGLPTSYEQFF,TGTGCCAGCACCTCGGGACTCCCAACCTCCTATGAGCAGTTCTTC
TRBJ2-5,TRBD1,TRBV6-5,NA,CASSPTGGGVETQYF,TGTGCCAGCAGTCCGACAGGGGGGGGAGTGGAGACCCAGTACTTC
TRBJ2-3,NA,TRBV25-1,few,CASRPQVPTDTQYF,TGTGCCAGCAGGCCCCAGGTCCCCACAGATACGCAGTATTTT
TRBJ2-4,NA,TRBV28,many,CASSIGLNIQYF,TGTGCCAGCAGCATCGGACTAAACATTCAGTACTTC
TRBJ2-1,TRBD1,TRBV5-6,NA,CASPPGQHNEQFF,TGTGCCAGCCCGCCGGGACAGCACAATGAGCAGTTCTTC
TRBJ1-1,NA,TRBV6-5,few,CASSYSPLGDTEAFF,TGTGCCAGCAGTTACTCTCCTTTGGGGGACACTGAAGCTTTCTTT
TRBJ2-7,NA,TRBV7-2,NA,CASSGRGGDEQYF,TGTGCCAGCAGCGGCAGGGGCGGGGACGAGCAGTACTTC
TRBJ2-7,TRBD1,TRBV10-3,few,CAISEPGRGQPYEQYF,TGTGCCATCAGTGAGCCAGGCAGGGGGCAGCCCTACGAGCAGTACTTC
TRBJ2-5,NA,TRBV20-1,NA,CSVRLQETQYF,TGCAGTGTGAGACTACAAGAGACCCAGTACTTC
TRBJ1-1,NA,TRBV14,few,CASSQEGVDLNTEAFF,TGTGCCAGCAGCCAAGAAGGGGTGGATTTGAACACTGAAGCTTTCTTT
TRBJ2-5,NA,TRBV20-1,few,CSARSTSDETQYF,TGCAGTGCTAGATCGACTAGTGACGAGACCCAGTACTTC
TRBJ2-7,NA,TRBV21-1,few,CASSFLGLAGDYEQYF,TGTGCCAGCAGCTTCCTTGGACTAGCGGGGGATTACGAGCAGTACTTC
TRBJ2-1,TRBD1,TRBV6-5,NA,CASTAGGYNEQFF,TGTGCCAGCACGGCAGGGGGTTACAATGAGCAGTTCTTC
TRBJ2-3,NA,TRBV15,NA,CATSRDRTLTDTQYF,TGTGCCACCAGCAGAGATCGGACCCTCACAGATACGCAGTATTTT
TRBJ2-5,TRBD1,TRBV12-3/TRBV12-4,few,CASGTGVETQYF,TGTGCCAGCGGGACAGGGGTCGAGACCCAGTACTTC
TRBJ2-3,TRBD2,TRBV6-2/TRBV6-3,NA,CASTERLAGGTSTDTQYF,TGTGCCAGCACCGAGCGGCTAGCGGGGGGAACTAGCACAGATACGCAGTATTTT
TRBJ2-3,TRBD2,TRBV7-2,few,CASSVSGGNTDTQYF,TGTGCCAGCAGCGTTAGCGGGGGGAACACAGATACGCAGTATTTT
TRBJ1-1,NA,TRBV11-1,NA,CASTPVRDTFF,TGTGCCAGCACCCCGGTGAGGGATACTTTCTTT
TRBJ2-7,TRBD2,TRBV7-2,few,CASSPGTSGGAFYEQYF,TGTGCCAGCAGCCCGGGGACTAGCGGGGGGGCCTTCTACGAGCAGTACTTC
TRBJ2-7,NA,TRBV5-6,few,CASGNDYEQYF,TGTGCCAGCGGGAACGATTACGAGCAGTACTTC
TRBJ2-3,NA,TRBV10-3,many,CAISESGTSTDTQYF,TGTGCCATCAGTGAGTCCGGGACAAGCACAGATACGCAGTATTTT
TRBJ1-1,NA,TRBV7-2,many,CASSSGRGTEAFF,TGTGCCAGCAGCTCAGGGAGGGGAACTGAAGCTTTCTTT
TRBJ1-5,NA,TRBV6-2/TRBV6-3,few,CASSWTNQPQHF,TGTGCCAGCAGTTGGACAAATCAGCCCCAGCATTTT
TRBJ1-2,NA,TRBV14,many,CASSHGPSYGYTF,TGTGCCAGCAGCCACGGACCTTCCTATGGCTACACCTTC
TRBJ2-1,NA,TRBV20-1,many,CSARGSVGFSSYNEQFF,TGCAGTGCTAGAGGTTCGGTAGGGTTTAGCTCCTACAATGAGCAGTTCTTC
TRBJ1-1,NA,TRBV7-8,few,CASSFESGYIGSFF,TGTGCCAGCAGCTTCGAGTCGGGGTACATCGGGAGTTTCTTT
TRBJ1-2,NA,TRBV5-6,many,CASSLNYGYTF,TGTGCCAGCAGCTTGAACTATGGCTACACCTTC
TRBJ2-1,TRBD2,TRBV4-1,NA,CASRTGLVTHNEQFF,TGCGCCAGCAGAACGGGACTAGTGACACACAATGAGCAGTTCTTC
TRBJ1-1,NA,TRBV6-4,many,CASSAGGLAFF,TGTGCCAGCAGTGCCGGTGGACTAGCTTTCTTT
TRBJ1-5,NA,TRBV7-2,many,CASSLALGLNQPQHF,TGTGCCAGCAGCTTAGCGTTGGGACTTAATCAGCCCCAGCATTTT
TRBJ2-7,TRBD1,TRBV15,few,CATSRDIMIGQGPYEQYF,TGTGCCACCAGCAGAGATATAATGATTGGACAGGGGCCCTACGAGCAGTACTTC
TRBJ2-7,NA,TRBV7-9,many,CASSPRGTFAYEQYF,TGTGCCAGCAGCCCCAGAGGGACCTTCGCCTACGAGCAGTACTTC
TRBJ2-1,NA,TRBV4-1,few,CASSPWTGSSYNEQFF,TGCGCCAGCAGCCCGTGGACGGGGAGCTCCTACAATGAGCAGTTCTTC
TRBJ2-5,NA,TRBV20-1,many,CSARDPMGETQYF,TGCAGTGCTCGGGACCCTATGGGGGAGACCCAGTACTTC
TRBJ2-1,NA,TRBV6-5,many,CASTSREVTEQFF,TGTGCCAGCACGTCGAGGGAAGTGACTGAGCAGTTCTTC
TRBJ2-3,NA,TRBV29-1,NA,CSVEVGLYRDTQYF,TGCAGCGTTGAAGTTGGACTCTATCGGGATACGCAGTATTTT
TRBJ2-3,NA,TRBV5-4,few,CASSSDLGRPTDTQYF,TGTGCCAGCAGCTCGGACCTGGGACGACCCACAGATACGCAGTATTTT
TRBJ2-3,NA,TRBV28,NA,CASSLTPLTDTQYF,TGTGCCAGCAGTTTGACTCCGTTAACAGATACGCAGTATTTT
TRBJ1-2,NA,TRBV5-4,many,CASSLGFRANYGYTF,TGTGCCAGCAGCTTGGGGTTCAGAGCTAACTATGGCTACACCTTC
TRBJ1-4,NA,TRBV7-9,NA,CASSSLGLTNEKLFF,TGTGCCAGCAGCTCCCTCGGGCTAACTAATGAAAAACTGTTTTTT
TRBJ2-3,NA,TRBV4-3,few,CASSQAGGSTDTQYF,TGCGCCAGCAGCCAAGCCGGCGGGAGCACAGATACGCAGTATTTT
TRBJ2-3,TRBD1,TRBV24-1,NA,CATSLGQGTDTQYF,TGTGCCACCAGTTTGGGACAGGGAACAGATACGCAGTATTTT